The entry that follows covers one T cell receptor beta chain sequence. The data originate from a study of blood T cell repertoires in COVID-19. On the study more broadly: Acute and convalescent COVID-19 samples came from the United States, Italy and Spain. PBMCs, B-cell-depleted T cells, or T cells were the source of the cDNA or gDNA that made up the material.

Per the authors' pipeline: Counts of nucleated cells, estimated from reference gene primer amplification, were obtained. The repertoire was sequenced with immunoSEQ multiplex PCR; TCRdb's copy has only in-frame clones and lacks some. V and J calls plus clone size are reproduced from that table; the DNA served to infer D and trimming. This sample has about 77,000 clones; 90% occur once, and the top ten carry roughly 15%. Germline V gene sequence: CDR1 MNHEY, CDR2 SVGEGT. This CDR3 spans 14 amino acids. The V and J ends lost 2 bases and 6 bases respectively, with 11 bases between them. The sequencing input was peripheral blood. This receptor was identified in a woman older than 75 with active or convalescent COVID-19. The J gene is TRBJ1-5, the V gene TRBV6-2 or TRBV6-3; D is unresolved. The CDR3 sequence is CASSYLWAGQPQHF. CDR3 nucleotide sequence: TGTGCCAGCAGTTACCTCTGGGCGGGTCAGCCCCAGCATTTT.